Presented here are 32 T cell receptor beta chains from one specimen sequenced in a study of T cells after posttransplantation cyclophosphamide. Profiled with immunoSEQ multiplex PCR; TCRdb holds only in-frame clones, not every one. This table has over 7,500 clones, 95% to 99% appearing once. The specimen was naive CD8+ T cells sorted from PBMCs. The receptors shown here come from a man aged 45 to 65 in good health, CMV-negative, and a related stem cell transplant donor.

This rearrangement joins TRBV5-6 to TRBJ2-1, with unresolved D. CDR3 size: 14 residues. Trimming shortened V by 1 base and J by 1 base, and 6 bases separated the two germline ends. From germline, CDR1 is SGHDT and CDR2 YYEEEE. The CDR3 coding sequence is TGTGCCAGCAGCTTGATTGCGTCCTACAATGAGCAGTTCTTC. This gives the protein CASSLIASYNEQFF.

Written as DNA, the CDR3 is TGCAGCGTTGATGTATCCCCTAGCGTGCCCGGGGAGCTGTTTTTT. Its protein product is CSVDVSPSVPGELFF. V usage is TRBV29-1 and J usage is TRBJ2-2, with D perhaps TRBD2 (6 bases). V gave up 3 bases and J gave up 6 bases, with 17 bases separating them. This CDR3 spans 15 amino acids. Per the germline V gene, CDR1 is SQVTM and CDR2 is ANQGSEA.

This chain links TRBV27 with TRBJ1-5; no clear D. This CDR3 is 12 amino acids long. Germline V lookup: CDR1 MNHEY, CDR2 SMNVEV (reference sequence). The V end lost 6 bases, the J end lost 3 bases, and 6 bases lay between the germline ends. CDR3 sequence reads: CASRQTNQPQHF. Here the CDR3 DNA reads TGTGCCAGCAGACAGACCAATCAGCCCCAGCATTTT.

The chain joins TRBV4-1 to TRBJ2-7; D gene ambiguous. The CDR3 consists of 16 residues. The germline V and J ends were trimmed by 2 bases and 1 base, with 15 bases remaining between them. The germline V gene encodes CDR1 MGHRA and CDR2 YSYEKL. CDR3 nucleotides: TGCGCCAGCAGCCAAACGTCGACTGCTAATTCCTACGAGCAGTACTTC. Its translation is CASSQTSTANSYEQYF.

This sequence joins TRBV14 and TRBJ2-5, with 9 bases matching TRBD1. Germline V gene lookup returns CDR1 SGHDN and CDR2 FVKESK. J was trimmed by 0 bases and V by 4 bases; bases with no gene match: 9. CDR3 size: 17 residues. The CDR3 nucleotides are TGTGCCAGCAGCCCCTACAGGGGGCCCCGGTACCAAGAGACCCAGTACTTC. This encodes CASSPYRGPRYQETQYF.

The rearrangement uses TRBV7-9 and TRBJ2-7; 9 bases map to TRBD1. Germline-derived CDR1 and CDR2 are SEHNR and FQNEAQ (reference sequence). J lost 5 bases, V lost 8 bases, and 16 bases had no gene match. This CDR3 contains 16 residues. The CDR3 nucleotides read TGTGCCAGCGGGTTTGCCCCGGGACAGGGTTTTGACGAGCAGTACTTC. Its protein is CASGFAPGQGFDEQYF.

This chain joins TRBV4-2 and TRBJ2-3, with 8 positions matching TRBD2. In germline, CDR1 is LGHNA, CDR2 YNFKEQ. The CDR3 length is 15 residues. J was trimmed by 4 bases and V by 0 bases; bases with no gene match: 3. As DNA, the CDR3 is TGTGCCAGCAGCCAAGACGGGAGGGCCCCAGATACGCAGTATTTT. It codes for CASSQDGRAPDTQYF.

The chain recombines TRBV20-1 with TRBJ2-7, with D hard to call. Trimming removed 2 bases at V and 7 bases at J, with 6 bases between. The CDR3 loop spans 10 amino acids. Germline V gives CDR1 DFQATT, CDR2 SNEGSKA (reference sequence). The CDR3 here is CSARRGEQYF. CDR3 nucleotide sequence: TGCAGTGCTAGACGCGGAGAGCAGTACTTC.

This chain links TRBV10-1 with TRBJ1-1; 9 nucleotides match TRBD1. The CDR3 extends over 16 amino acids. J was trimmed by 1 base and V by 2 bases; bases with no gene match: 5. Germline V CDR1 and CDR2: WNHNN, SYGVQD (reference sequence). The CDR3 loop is CASSEGQGLANTEAFF. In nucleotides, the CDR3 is TGCGCCAGCAGTGAGGGACAGGGGCTCGCGAACACTGAAGCTTTCTTT.

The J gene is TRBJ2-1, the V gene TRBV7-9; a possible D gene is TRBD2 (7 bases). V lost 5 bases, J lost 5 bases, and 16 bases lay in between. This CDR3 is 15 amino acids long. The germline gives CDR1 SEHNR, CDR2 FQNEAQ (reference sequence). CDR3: CASSRRGGGDNEQFF. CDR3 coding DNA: TGTGCCAGCAGCCGTAGGGGGGGCGGAGACAATGAGCAGTTCTTC. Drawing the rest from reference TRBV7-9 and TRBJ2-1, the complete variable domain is DTGVSQNPRHKITKRGQNVTFRCDPISEHNRLYWYRQTLGQGPEFLTYFQNEAQLEKSRLLSDRFSAERPKGSFSTLEIQRTEQGDSAMYLCASSRRGGGDNEQFFGPGTRLTVL.

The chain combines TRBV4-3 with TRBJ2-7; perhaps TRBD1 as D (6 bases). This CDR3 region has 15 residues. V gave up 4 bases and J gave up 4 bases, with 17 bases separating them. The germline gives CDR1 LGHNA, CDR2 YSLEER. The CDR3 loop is CASSPDRLGSYEQYF. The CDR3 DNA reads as TGCGCCAGCAGCCCTGACAGGCTAGGAAGTTACGAGCAGTACTTC.

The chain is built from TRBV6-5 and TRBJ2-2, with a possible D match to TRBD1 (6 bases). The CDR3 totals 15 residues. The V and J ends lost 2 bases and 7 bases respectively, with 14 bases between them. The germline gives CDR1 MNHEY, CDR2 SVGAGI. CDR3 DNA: TGTGCCAGCAGTTACCAGCCAGGGGTTGGCGGGGAGCTGTTTTTT. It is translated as CASSYQPGVGGELFF.

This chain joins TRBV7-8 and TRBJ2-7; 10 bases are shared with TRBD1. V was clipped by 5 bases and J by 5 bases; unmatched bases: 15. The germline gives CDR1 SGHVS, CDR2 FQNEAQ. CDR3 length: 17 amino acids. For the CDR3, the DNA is TGTGCCAGCAGCCGTTTTTTAGCGGGACAGGGGTACAACGAGCAGTACTTC. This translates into CASSRFLAGQGYNEQYF.

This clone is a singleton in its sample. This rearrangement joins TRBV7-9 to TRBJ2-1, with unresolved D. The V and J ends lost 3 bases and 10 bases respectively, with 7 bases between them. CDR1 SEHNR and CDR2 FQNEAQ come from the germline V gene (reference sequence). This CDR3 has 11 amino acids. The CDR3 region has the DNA TGTGCCAGCAGCTTTAGAGAGGAGCAGTTCTTC. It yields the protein CASSFREEQFF.

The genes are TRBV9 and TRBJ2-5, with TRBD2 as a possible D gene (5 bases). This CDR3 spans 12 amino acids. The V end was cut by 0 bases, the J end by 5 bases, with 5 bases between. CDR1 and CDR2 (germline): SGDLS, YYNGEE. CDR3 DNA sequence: TGTGCCAGCAGCGTAGGAGGGGAGACCCAGTACTTC. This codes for CASSVGGETQYF.

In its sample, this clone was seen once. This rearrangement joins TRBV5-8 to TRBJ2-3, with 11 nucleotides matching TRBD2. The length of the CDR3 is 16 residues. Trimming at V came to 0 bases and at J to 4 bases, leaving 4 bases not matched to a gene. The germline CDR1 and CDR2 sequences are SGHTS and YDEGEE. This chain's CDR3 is CASSLGTSGGADTQYF. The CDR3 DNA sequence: TGTGCCAGCAGCTTGGGTACTAGCGGGGGCGCAGATACGCAGTATTTT. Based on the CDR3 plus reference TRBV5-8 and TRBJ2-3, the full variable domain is EAGVTQSPTHLIKTRGQQATLRCSPISGHTSVYWYQQALGLGLQFLLWYDEGEERNRGNFPPRFSGRQFPNYSSELNVNALELEDSALYLCASSLGTSGGADTQYFGPGTRLTVL.

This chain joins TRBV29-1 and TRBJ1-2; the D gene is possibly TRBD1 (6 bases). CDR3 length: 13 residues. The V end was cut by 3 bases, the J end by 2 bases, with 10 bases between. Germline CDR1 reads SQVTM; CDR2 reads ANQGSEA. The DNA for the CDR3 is TGCAGCGTTGAGGGGGGGCTAAACTATGGCTACACCTTC. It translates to CSVEGGLNYGYTF.

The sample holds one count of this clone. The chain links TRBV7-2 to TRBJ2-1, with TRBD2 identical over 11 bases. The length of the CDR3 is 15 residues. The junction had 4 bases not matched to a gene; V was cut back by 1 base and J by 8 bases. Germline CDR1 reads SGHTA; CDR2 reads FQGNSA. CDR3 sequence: CASSLGLAGGYEQFF. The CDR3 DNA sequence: TGTGCCAGCAGCTTAGGCCTAGCGGGGGGCTATGAGCAGTTCTTC.

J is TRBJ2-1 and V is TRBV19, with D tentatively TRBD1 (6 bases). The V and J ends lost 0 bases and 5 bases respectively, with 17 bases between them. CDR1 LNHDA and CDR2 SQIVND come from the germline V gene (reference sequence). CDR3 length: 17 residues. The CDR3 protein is CASSIDLETGMNNEQFF. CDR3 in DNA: TGTGCCAGTAGTATAGACTTAGAAACAGGGATGAACAATGAGCAGTTCTTC.

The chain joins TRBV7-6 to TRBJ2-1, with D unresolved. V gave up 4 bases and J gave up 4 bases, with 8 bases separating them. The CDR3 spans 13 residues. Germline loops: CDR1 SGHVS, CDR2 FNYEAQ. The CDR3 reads CASSSEHYNEQFF. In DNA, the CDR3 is TGTGCCAGCAGCTCAGAACATTACAATGAGCAGTTCTTC. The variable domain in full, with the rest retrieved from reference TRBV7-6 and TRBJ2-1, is GAGVSQSPRYKVTKRGQDVALRCDPISGHVSLYWYRQALGQGPEFLTYFNYEAQQDKSGLPNDRFSAERPEGSISTLTIQRTEQRDSAMYRCASSSEHYNEQFFGPGTRLTVL.

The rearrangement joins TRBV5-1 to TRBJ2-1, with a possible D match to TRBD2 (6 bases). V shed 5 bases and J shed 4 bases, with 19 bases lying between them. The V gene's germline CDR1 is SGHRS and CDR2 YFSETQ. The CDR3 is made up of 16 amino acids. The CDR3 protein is CASSVRMSGHYNEQFF. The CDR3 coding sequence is TGCGCCAGCAGTGTGAGAATGAGCGGGCATTACAATGAGCAGTTCTTC.

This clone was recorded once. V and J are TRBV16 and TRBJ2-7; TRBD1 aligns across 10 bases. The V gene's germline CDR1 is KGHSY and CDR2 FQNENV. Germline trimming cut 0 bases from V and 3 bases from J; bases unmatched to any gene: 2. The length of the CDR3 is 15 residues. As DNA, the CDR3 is TGTGCCAGCAGCCAATCGACAGGGGGCCTCTACGAGCAGTACTTC. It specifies CASSQSTGGLYEQYF.

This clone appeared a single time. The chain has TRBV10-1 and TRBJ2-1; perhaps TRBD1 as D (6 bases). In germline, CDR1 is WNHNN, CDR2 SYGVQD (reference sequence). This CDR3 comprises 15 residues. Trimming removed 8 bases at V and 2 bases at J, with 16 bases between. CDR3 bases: TGCGCCAGCGGCCTCACAGGGAGCCCCTACAATGAGCAGTTCTTC. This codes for CASGLTGSPYNEQFF.

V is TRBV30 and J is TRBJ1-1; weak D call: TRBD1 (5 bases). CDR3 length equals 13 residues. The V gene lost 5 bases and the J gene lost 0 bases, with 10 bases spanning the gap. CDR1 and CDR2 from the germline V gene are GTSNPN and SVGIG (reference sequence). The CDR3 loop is CAWETAMNTEAFF. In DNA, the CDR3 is TGTGCCTGGGAGACAGCTATGAACACTGAAGCTTTCTTT.

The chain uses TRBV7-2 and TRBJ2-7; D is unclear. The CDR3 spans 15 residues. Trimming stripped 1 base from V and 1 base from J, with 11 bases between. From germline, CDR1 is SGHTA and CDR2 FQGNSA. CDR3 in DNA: TGTGCCAGCAGCTTAGTAATAGTCGGGTCCTACGAGCAGTACTTC. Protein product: CASSLVIVGSYEQYF. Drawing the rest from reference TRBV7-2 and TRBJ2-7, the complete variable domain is GAGVSQSPSNKVTEKGKDVELRCDPISGHTALYWYRQSLGQGLEFLIYFQGNSAPDKSGLPSDRFSAERTGGSVSTLTIQRTQQEDSAVYLCASSLVIVGSYEQYFGPGTRLTVT.

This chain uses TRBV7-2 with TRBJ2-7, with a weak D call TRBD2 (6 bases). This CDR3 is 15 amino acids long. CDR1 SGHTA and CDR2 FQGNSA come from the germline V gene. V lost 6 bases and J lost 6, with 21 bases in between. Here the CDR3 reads CASRASWRGWGEQYF. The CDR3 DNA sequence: TGTGCCAGCAGGGCCTCATGGCGGGGTTGGGGCGAGCAGTACTTC.

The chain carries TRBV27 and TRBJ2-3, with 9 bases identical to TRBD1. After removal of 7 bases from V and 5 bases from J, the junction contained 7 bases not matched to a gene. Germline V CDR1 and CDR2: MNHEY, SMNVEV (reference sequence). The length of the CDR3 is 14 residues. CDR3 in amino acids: CASTTGTGKDTQYF. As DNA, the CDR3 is TGTGCCAGCACTACCGGGACAGGGAAAGATACGCAGTATTTT.

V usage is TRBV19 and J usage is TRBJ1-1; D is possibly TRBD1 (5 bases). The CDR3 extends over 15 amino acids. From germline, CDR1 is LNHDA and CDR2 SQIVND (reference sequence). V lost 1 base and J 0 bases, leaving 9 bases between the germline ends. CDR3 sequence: CASSIAGRVNTEAFF. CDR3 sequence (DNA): TGTGCCAGTAGTATAGCGGGCAGGGTGAACACTGAAGCTTTCTTT.

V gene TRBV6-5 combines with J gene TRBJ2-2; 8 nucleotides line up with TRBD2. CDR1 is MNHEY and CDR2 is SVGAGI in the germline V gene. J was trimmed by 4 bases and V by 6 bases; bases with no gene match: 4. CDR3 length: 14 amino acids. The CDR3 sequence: CASSPGGGTGELFF. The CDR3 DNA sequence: TGTGCCAGCAGCCCGGGGGGGGGCACCGGGGAGCTGTTTTTT.

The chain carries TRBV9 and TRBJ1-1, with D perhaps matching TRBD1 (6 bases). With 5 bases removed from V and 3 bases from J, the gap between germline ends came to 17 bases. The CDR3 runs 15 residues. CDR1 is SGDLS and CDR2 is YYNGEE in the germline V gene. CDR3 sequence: CASSVTGSSDTEAFF. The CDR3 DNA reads TGTGCCAGCAGTGTAACAGGGTCGTCGGACACTGAAGCTTTCTTT.

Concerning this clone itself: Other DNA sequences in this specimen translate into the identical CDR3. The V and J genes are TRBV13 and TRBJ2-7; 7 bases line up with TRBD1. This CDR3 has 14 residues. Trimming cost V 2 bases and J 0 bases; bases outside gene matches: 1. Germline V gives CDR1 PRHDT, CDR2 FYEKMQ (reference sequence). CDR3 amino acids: CASSLRDSSYEQYF. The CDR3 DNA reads TGTGCCAGCAGCTTACGGGACAGCTCCTACGAGCAGTACTTC.

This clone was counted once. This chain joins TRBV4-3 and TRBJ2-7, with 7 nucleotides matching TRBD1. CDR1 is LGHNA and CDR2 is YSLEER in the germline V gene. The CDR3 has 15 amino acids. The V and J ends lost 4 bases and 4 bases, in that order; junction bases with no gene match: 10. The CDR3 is CASSPQRQGVYEQYF. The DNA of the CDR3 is TGCGCCAGCAGCCCCCAACGACAGGGAGTGTACGAGCAGTACTTC.